This note documents a single T cell receptor (beta chain) sequence. The sample is drawn from a study of somatic mutations in cytotoxic T cells in rheumatoid arthritis. The table came from immunoSEQ multiplex PCR; TCRdb's copy has only in-frame clones and leaves some out. Of some 30,000 clones in the sample, more than 75% were seen once. From germline, CDR1 is MNHEY and CDR2 SMNVEV (reference sequence). The trim removed 4 bases at V and 8 bases at J, leaving 13 bases unmatched. The CDR3 sequence is 15 residues long. Sequenced: CD8+ T cells sorted from blood. The V and J genes are TRBV27 and TRBJ1-2, with 7 bases identical to TRBD1. The clonotype originates from an adult with rheumatoid arthritis. CDR3 DNA: TGTGCCAGCAGTTCCCAGACAGGGATGCCCAGAGGCTACACCTTC. It is translated as CASSSQTGMPRGYTF.